The T cell receptor beta chain under discussion was sequenced for a study of monozygotic twins with inflammatory bowel disease. Study observations and caveats: Subtypes among T cells remained indistinguishable.

Comments on this clonotype: What it binds is unknown.

The study subjected TCRalpha and TCRbeta cDNA to two nested PCRs of 16 and 9 cycles. Reanalyzing the 5' RACE reads, TCRdb keeps one entry per CDR3 protein, without DNA. The listing contains some 170,000 distinct CDR3 sequences. The CDR3 is 21 residues long. Germline V lookup: CDR1 MGHRA, CDR2 YSYEKL. The sequenced sample consisted of blood. This receptor was identified in a human donor with ulcerative colitis or Crohn's disease, or a healthy co-twin of an affected twin (not recorded which). The chain carries TRBV4-1 and TRBJ2-6; TCRdb returns TRBD1, unconfirmable since there is no DNA. The CDR3 protein is CASSQDRSSDRGTAGANVLTF.